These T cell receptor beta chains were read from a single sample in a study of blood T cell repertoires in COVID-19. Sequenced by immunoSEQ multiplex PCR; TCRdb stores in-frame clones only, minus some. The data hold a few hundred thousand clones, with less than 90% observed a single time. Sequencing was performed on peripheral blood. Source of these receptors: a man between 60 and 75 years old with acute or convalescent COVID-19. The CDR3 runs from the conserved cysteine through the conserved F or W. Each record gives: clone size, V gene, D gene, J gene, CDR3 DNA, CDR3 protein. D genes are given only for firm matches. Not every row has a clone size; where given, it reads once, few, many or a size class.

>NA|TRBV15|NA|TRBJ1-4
TGTGCCACCAGCAGAGGGCCAGGGGAAGGCGAAAAACTGTTTTTT
CATSRGPGEGEKLFF
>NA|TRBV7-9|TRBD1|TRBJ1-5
TGTGCCAGCAGCTTACCCGGGACAGGATCCCAGCCCCAGCATTTT
CASSLPGTGSQPQHF
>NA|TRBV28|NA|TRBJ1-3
TGTGCCAGCAGTTTCCCAGTCTCTGGAAACACCATATATTTT
CASSFPVSGNTIYF
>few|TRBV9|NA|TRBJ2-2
TGTGCCAGCAGCGTGCAGGACACCGGGGAGCTGTTTTTT
CASSVQDTGELFF
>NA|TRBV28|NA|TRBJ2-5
TGTGCCAGCAGTCCAACCCCGGGCGGGGAGACCCAGTACTTC
CASSPTPGGETQYF
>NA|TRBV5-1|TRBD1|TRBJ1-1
TGCGCCAGCAGCCCAGTAACAGGGGGTAACACTGAAGCTTTCTTT
CASSPVTGGNTEAFF
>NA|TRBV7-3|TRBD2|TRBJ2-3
TGTGCCAGCAGCTTAAGAGGCCTAGCGGGCATCGCGGATACGCAGTATTTT
CASSLRGLAGIADTQYF
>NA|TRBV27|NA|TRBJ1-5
TGTGCCAGCAGTGCCTTCAGTTTGGGAGGTCAGCCCCAGCATTTT
CASSAFSLGGQPQHF
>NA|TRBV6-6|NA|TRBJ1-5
TGTGCCAGCAGTTATTGGGACGGGGGTCAGCCCCAGCATTTT
CASSYWDGGQPQHF
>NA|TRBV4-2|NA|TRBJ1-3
TGTGCCAGCAGCCATGCCAGCGGAACCTACTCGAGAAACACCATATATTTT
CASSHASGTYSRNTIYF
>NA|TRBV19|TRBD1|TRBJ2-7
TGTGCCAGTAGCCCTGACAGGGTCTACGAGCAGTACTTC
CASSPDRVYEQYF
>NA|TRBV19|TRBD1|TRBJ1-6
TGTGCCAGTAGTACCTTAGGGGACAGCGGATCACCCCTCCACTTT
CASSTLGDSGSPLHF
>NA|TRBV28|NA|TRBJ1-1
TGTGCCAGCAGTAGACAGCTGAACACTGAAGCTTTCTTT
CASSRQLNTEAFF
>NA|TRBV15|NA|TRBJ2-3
TGTGCCACCAGCAGAGATTACCCTAGCTCGGATACGCAGTATTTT
CATSRDYPSSDTQYF